The 20 T cell receptor beta chains in this list originate from one sample, sequenced in a study of cytomegalovirus exposure and HLA in healthy donors. The PCR contained 60 Vbeta and 13 Jbeta primers. Clones were sequenced by immunoSEQ multiplex PCR, and TCRdb holds only the in-frame ones, with some missing. The table includes about 120,000 clones, about 86% detected once. The specimen was PBMCs. The receptors here all came from a woman aged 40 to 50 in good health and CMV-seronegative.

This chain connects TRBV7-9 to TRBJ1-1, with D perhaps matching TRBD1 (5 bases). The CDR3 loop spans 14 amino acids. The V and J ends lost 0 bases and 11 bases respectively, with 16 bases between them. CDR1 is SEHNR, CDR2 FQNEAQ, per germline (reference sequence). CDR3 nucleotide sequence: TGTGCCAGCAGCTTAGCTCAGGCAGGGTGTACGGCTTTCTTT. Translated, it gives CASSLAQAGCTAFF.

The chain carries TRBV7-9 and TRBJ2-1; TRBD1 aligns across 10 bases. CDR1 is SEHNR and CDR2 is FQNEAQ in the germline V gene (reference sequence). The CDR3 is 15 amino acids. V was pared by 5 bases and J by 4 bases, with 5 bases of the junction left unmatched. The CDR3 spells CASSAGQGVYNEQFF. In DNA form, the CDR3 reads TGTGCCAGCAGCGCCGGACAGGGGGTTTACAATGAGCAGTTCTTC.

The DNA for the CDR3 is TGTGCCAGCAGTCTGGGACAGGGCAATGCTTTCTTT. It is translated as CASSLGQGNAFF. J is TRBJ1-1 and V is TRBV2; 9 nucleotides agree with TRBD1. Germline V CDR1 and CDR2: SNHLY, FYNNEI. V lost 5 bases, J lost 11 bases, and 6 bases stayed unmatched. The CDR3 covers 12 residues.

The chain is built from TRBV7-9 and TRBJ2-7; 7 bases are shared with TRBD1. Per the germline V gene, CDR1 is SEHNR and CDR2 is FQNEAQ (reference sequence). CDR3 length equals 13 residues. Losses at the gene ends were 4 bases for V and 4 bases for J; bases not matched to a gene: 4. The CDR3 nucleotides are TGTGCCAGCAGCTACACGACAGGGTACGAGCAGTACTTC. This sequence encodes CASSYTTGYEQYF.

This clone occurred a few times. Written as DNA, the CDR3 is TGTGCCAGCAGTGCGGGACTAGTTAAGGGCACCGGGGAGCTGTTTTTT. Encoded protein: CASSAGLVKGTGELFF. The genes are TRBV6-6 and TRBJ2-2; 8 nucleotides match TRBD2. The CDR3 totals 16 residues. Germline V gene lookup returns CDR1 MNHNY and CDR2 SVGAGI (reference sequence). The junction had 9 bases not matched to a gene; V was cut back by 5 bases and J by 4 bases.

For the CDR3, the DNA is TGTGCCTGGAGTGAGAGCGGGGCCCTGTACTTC. Amino acids: CAWSESGALYF. The chain joins TRBV30 to TRBJ2-7, with 7 bases lining up with TRBD2. V lost 1 base to trimming and J lost 12 bases; unmatched junction nucleotides: 6. This CDR3 is built from 11 residues. Looked up from germline, CDR1 is GTSNPN and CDR2 is SVGIG (reference sequence).

The chain joins TRBV2 to TRBJ2-5; D might be TRBD2 (5 bases). Germline V lookup: CDR1 SNHLY, CDR2 FYNNEI. The CDR3 has 13 residues. The V and J ends lost 10 bases and 2 bases respectively, with 14 bases between them. CDR3: CATSPGNQETQYF. In DNA form, the CDR3 reads TGTGCCACATCCCCCGGGAATCAAGAGACCCAGTACTTC.

The chain links TRBV5-1 to TRBJ2-3; 8 nucleotides match TRBD2. V trimming: 1 base; J trimming: 1 base; junction bases outside the gene matches: 8. Germline loops: CDR1 SGHRS, CDR2 YFSETQ. CDR3 length: 17 residues. The chain's CDR3 is CASSLFSSGGGTDTQYF. CDR3 nucleotides: TGCGCCAGCAGCTTGTTCTCCAGCGGGGGCGGCACAGATACGCAGTATTTT.

The genes are TRBV7-9 and TRBJ2-2; D possibly uses TRBD1 or TRBD2 (6 bases each). V was pared by 5 bases and J by 4 bases, with 11 bases between. The CDR3 runs to 14 residues. CDR1 and CDR2 from the germline V gene are SEHNR and FQNEAQ (reference sequence). The CDR3: CASSLGGGTGELFF. The CDR3 DNA reads TGTGCCAGCAGCCTAGGAGGGGGCACCGGGGAGCTGTTTTTT.

The J gene is TRBJ2-7, the V gene TRBV13; D unresolved. This CDR3 spans 14 amino acids. Trimming stripped 1 base from V and 2 bases from J, with 9 bases between. The V gene's germline CDR1 is PRHDT and CDR2 FYEKMQ (reference sequence). The CDR3 region has the DNA TGTGCCAGCAGCTTAGCGTACGGAGCCTACGAGCAGTACTTC. This encodes CASSLAYGAYEQYF.

The rearrangement joins TRBV30 to TRBJ1-1; unclear D gene. CDR1 is GTSNPN and CDR2 is SVGIG in the germline V gene (reference sequence). CDR3 size: 13 residues. The V end was cut by 8 bases, the J end by 3 bases, with 16 bases between. CDR3 in amino acids: CALDRTGDTEAFF. CDR3 bases: TGTGCCCTGGACCGAACCGGGGACACTGAAGCTTTCTTT.

The genes are TRBV6-5 and TRBJ1-5; D may be TRBD1 (5 bases). The ends were cut back, 0 bases at V and 7 bases at J, with 7 bases in the middle. This CDR3 region has 13 residues. Per the germline V gene, CDR1 is MNHEY and CDR2 is SVGAGI. The CDR3 DNA is TGTGCCAGCAGTTACTCGGAGGGGCAGCCCCAGCATTTT. It is translated as CASSYSEGQPQHF.

The chain uses TRBV4-2 and TRBJ1-2; D remains unclear. V lost 0 bases to trimming and J lost 4 bases, with 9 bases between them. CDR1 and CDR2 from the germline V gene are LGHNA and YNFKEQ. The CDR3 totals 14 residues. The CDR3 nucleotides read TGTGCCAGCAGCCAAGATCGCACAGCCTATGGCTACACCTTC. This sequence encodes CASSQDRTAYGYTF.

This clone was observed a handful of times. J is TRBJ2-5 and V is TRBV19; the match to TRBD2 covers 9 bases. This CDR3 region has 17 residues. Losses at the gene ends were 11 bases for V and 0 bases for J; bases not matched to a gene: 16. The germline CDR1 and CDR2 sequences are LNHDA and SQIVND (reference sequence). The DNA for the CDR3 is TGTGCCTCGGCCACTGGGACTAGCTATGGGAACCAAGAGACCCAGTACTTC. This encodes CASATGTSYGNQETQYF.

In the case of this clone: Additional DNA sequences in this sample encode the identical CDR3. The V and J genes are TRBV6-5 and TRBJ2-7, with 10 bases that match TRBD2. Per the germline V gene, CDR1 is MNHEY and CDR2 is SVGAGI. Losses at the gene ends were 4 bases for V and 6 bases for J; bases not matched to a gene: 9. The CDR3 sequence is 15 residues long. CDR3 residues: CASSFTSGIVFEQYF. Written as DNA, the CDR3 is TGTGCCAGCAGTTTTACTAGCGGGATCGTGTTCGAGCAGTACTTC.

V usage is TRBV6-4 and J usage is TRBJ2-6, with D maybe TRBD1 (5 bases). V lost 3 bases, J lost 4 bases, and 7 bases lay in between. In germline, CDR1 is MRHNA, CDR2 SNTAGT. This CDR3 contains 14 residues. The CDR3 region is CASSEGVGANVLTF. CDR3 sequence (DNA): TGTGCCAGCAGTGAAGGGGTAGGGGCCAACGTCCTGACTTTC.

This clone has only a few counts. This chain links TRBV27 with TRBJ2-1; a weak D match, TRBD1 (6 bases). The CDR3 has 16 residues. V dropped 6 bases and J dropped 0 bases, with 15 bases sitting between them. From germline, CDR1 is MNHEY and CDR2 SMNVEV (reference sequence). CDR3 nucleotide sequence: TGTGCCAGCAGCCTTACAGGGCCCATCTCCTACAATGAGCAGTTCTTC. It codes for CASSLTGPISYNEQFF.

The J gene is TRBJ1-4, the V gene TRBV19, with 9 positions matching TRBD1. J lost 7 bases, V lost 8 bases, and 11 bases had no gene match. Germline CDR1 is LNHDA and CDR2 is SQIVND (reference sequence). The CDR3 runs to 15 residues. The CDR3 here is CASFATGGAGEKLFF. CDR3 DNA: TGTGCCAGTTTTGCCACAGGGGGCGCCGGTGAAAAACTGTTTTTT.

This clone was counted only a few times. In DNA form, the CDR3 reads TGCAGCGTTGCTCCTATGAACACTGAAGCTTTCTTT. Translating it yields CSVAPMNTEAFF. The rearrangement joins TRBV29-1 to TRBJ1-1; unclear D gene. Trimming left V 4 bases short and J 0 bases short, with 6 bases between. The CDR3 extends over 12 amino acids. Germline V lookup: CDR1 SQVTM, CDR2 ANQGSEA.

J is TRBJ1-1 and V is TRBV28; TRBD1 is a possible D gene (5 bases). From germline, CDR1 is MDHEN and CDR2 SYDVKM. The CDR3 totals 13 residues. V was cut by 1 base and J by 3 bases, with 6 bases left in between. The CDR3 sequence: CASSLSGYTEAFF. The CDR3 bases are TGTGCCAGCAGTTTATCAGGGTACACTGAAGCTTTCTTT.